Included here is one TCR beta chain sequence, with context. Its antigen remains unknown. This sample was included in a study of identifying expanded T cells in peripheral blood. Some clones are missing from TCRdb's copy, which holds only in-frame ones; the method was immunoSEQ multiplex PCR. The sample lists fewer than 130,000 clones, about 89% occurring once. Germline V CDR1 and CDR2: MGHRA, YSYEKL. The CDR3 is made up of 15 amino acids. Trimming removed 2 bases from V and 6 bases from J; junction bases left unmatched: 6. No infections or other immune events were documented during collection. Overall study results and limits: Across healthy donors, higher total template counts meant significantly greater approximately two-week count variance. Over approximately two and four weeks, about 17 and 20 clones changed, versus roughly 1.1 between replicates.

Source material: blood. V gene TRBV4-1 combines with J gene TRBJ1-5; 8 bases match TRBD1. This TCR was sampled from a person aged 18 to 75 in good health. The CDR3 here is CASSQFQGASQPQHF. DNA of the CDR3: TGCGCCAGCAGCCAATTCCAGGGGGCGAGTCAGCCCCAGCATTTT.